This T cell receptor beta chain was sequenced for a study of regulatory T cells in long-lasting Graves disease. Broader study findings: Gene preferences differed: TRBV28, TRBJ1-2, TRBJ2-5 in persistent cases.

Points on this clonotype: Its antigen is unidentified.

Time point described: newly diagnosed GD, antithyroid drugs for less than 3 months. Extracted PBMC RNA gave rise to the TCR library. The germline V and J ends were trimmed by 3 bases and 5 bases, with 16 bases remaining between them. The V gene's germline CDR1 is KGHSH and CDR2 LQKENI. This CDR3 has 15 residues. Building the TCR beta libraries relied on iRepertoire HTBI primers, and CDR3 regions underwent Arm-PCR. TCRdb used MiXCR to reprocess the multiplex PCR reads, holding one entry per CDR3 protein. This sample yields about 560,000 distinct CDR3 sequences, of which roughly 16% are seen a single time; about 12% belongs to the top ten. This sample also belongs to another study, concerning T cells in Graves' hyperthyroidism and ophthalmopathy. As reported in that work: The HTBI primer set served for first-round RT-PCR of the TCR CDR3.

The TCR was taken from a young man with Graves disease. This chain joins TRBV18 and TRBJ1-2, with D tentatively TRBD1 (6 bases). The sample here was peripheral blood mononuclear cells (PBMCs), taken at new diagnosis, from a patient treated with antithyroid drugs. In DNA, the CDR3 is TGTGCCAGCTCACCGCAGGGGAGGGACCCATATGGCTACACCTTC. Its translation is CASSPQGRDPYGYTF.